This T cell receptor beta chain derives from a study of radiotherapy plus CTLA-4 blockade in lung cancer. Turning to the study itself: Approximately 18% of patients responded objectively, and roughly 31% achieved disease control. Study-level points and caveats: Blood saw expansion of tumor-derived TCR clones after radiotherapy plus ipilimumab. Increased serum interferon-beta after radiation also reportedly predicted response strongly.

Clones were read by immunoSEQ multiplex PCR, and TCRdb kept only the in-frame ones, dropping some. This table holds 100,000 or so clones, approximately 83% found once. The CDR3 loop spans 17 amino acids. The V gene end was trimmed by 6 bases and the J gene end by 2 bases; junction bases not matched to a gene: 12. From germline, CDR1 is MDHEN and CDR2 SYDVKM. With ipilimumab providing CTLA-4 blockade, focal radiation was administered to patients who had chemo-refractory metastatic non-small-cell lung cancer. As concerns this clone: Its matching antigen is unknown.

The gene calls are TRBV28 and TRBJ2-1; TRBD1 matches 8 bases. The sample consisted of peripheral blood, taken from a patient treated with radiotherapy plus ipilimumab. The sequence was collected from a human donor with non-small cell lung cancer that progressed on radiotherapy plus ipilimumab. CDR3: CASRMTGVLPAYNEQFF. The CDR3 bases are TGTGCCAGCAGAATGACAGGGGTGCTCCCTGCCTACAATGAGCAGTTCTTC. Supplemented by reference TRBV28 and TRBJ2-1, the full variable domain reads DVKVTQSSRYLVKRTGEKVFLECVQDMDHENMFWYRQDPGLGLRLIYFSYDVKMKEKGDIPEGYSVSREKKERFSLILESASTNQTSMYLCASRMTGVLPAYNEQFFGPGTRLTVL.